Listed here are 13 T cell receptor beta chains from one sample, sequenced in a study of cytomegalovirus exposure and HLA in healthy donors. PCR amplification relied on 60 Vbeta primers (plus 13 Jbeta primers). Using immunoSEQ multiplex PCR, the repertoire was profiled, and TCRdb retains in-frame clones only, with some absent. The table lists 150,000 to 200,000 clones, more than 75% of them singletons. The specimen sequenced was PBMCs. The receptors come from a man aged 35-49 years in good health and CMV-seropositive.

This chain connects TRBV2 to TRBJ1-2; D remains ambiguous. This CDR3 has 13 amino acids. The V and J ends lost 2 bases and 4 bases respectively, with 8 bases between them. The V gene's germline CDR1 is SNHLY and CDR2 FYNNEI. The CDR3 bases are TGTGCCAGCAGTGAACGGGGTATCTATGGCTACACCTTC. This translates into CASSERGIYGYTF.

The sample holds one count of this clone. In nucleotides, the CDR3 is TGTGCCTGGAGGGGTCTACAGGGTTCACCCCTCCACTTT. It codes for CAWRGLQGSPLHF. J is TRBJ1-6 and V is TRBV30; D perhaps matches TRBD1 (6 bases). Germline V gene lookup returns CDR1 GTSNPN and CDR2 SVGIG (reference sequence). The CDR3 consists of 13 residues. The V and J ends lost 3 bases and 9 bases respectively, with 12 bases between them.

The CDR3 here is CASSFRGSNTGELFF. The CDR3 nucleotides read TGTGCCAGCAGTTTCCGCGGGAGCAACACCGGGGAGCTGTTTTTT. This sequence joins TRBV27 and TRBJ2-2; TRBD2 aligns across 7 bases. The J segment lost 2 bases and the V segment lost 3 bases, leaving 3 bases of the junction unmatched. The CDR3 contains 15 residues. Germline lookup yields CDR1 MNHEY and CDR2 SMNVEV (reference sequence).

The chain has TRBV7-9 and TRBJ2-3, with D possibly matching TRBD2 (6 bases). Per germline, CDR1 SEHNR and CDR2 FQNEAQ (reference sequence). V lost 5 bases and J lost 10, with 16 bases in between. This CDR3 is built from 13 residues. The CDR3 region is CASSQQEGYAQYF. CDR3 nucleotides: TGTGCCAGCAGCCAGCAGGAGGGCTACGCGCAGTATTTT.

The chain links TRBV28 to TRBJ2-7; 9 positions agree with TRBD2. From germline, CDR1 is MDHEN and CDR2 SYDVKM. The CDR3 contains 14 residues. The junction had 3 bases not matched to a gene; V was cut back by 2 bases and J by 4 bases. Here the CDR3 DNA reads TGTGCCAGCAGTTTAGCGGGAGGGGAATACGAGCAGTACTTC. Protein sequence: CASSLAGGEYEQYF.

The chain carries TRBV2 and TRBJ2-5, with 7 positions matching TRBD2. The length of the CDR3 is 16 residues. V dropped 5 bases and J dropped 1; count of bases not matched to a gene: 10. Germline values: CDR1 SNHLY, CDR2 FYNNEI. Here the CDR3 DNA reads TGTGCCAGCAGTCCATCGCTGGGGAGGGCCCAAGAGACCCAGTACTTC. Residues: CASSPSLGRAQETQYF.

The CDR3 sequence: CASSGQVGYTF. The CDR3 DNA follows: TGTGCCAGCAGTGGGCAGGTTGGCTACACCTTC. The chain employs TRBV6-1 and TRBJ1-2; D gene uncertain. The CDR3 has 11 amino acids. Trimming stripped 4 bases from V and 7 bases from J, with 7 bases between. Germline assignment: CDR1 MNHNS and CDR2 SASEGT.

This clone was seen a few times. The V and J genes are TRBV6-5 and TRBJ2-7; 8 bases match TRBD1. The CDR3 runs 14 residues. CDR1 is MNHEY and CDR2 is SVGAGI in the germline V gene. V lost 4 bases and J lost 2; bases outside the gene matches: 4. CDR3: CASSLTGGTYEQYF. As DNA, the CDR3 is TGTGCCAGCAGTTTAACAGGGGGAACCTACGAGCAGTACTTC.

The J gene is TRBJ2-1, the V gene TRBV19; the match to TRBD1 covers 8 bases. This CDR3 is 16 amino acids long. Per the germline V gene, CDR1 is LNHDA and CDR2 is SQIVND (reference sequence). J was trimmed by 0 bases and V by 4 bases; bases with no gene match: 5. The CDR3, as DNA: TGTGCCAGTAGTAGAGACGGGACAGGCTCCTACAATGAGCAGTTCTTC. As protein: CASSRDGTGSYNEQFF.

The DNA for the CDR3 is TGTGCCAGCAGTTTATGGAGCGGGGGAAACATTCAGTACTTC. It codes for CASSLWSGGNIQYF. This chain joins TRBV28 and TRBJ2-4; 8 bases map to TRBD2. V lost 0 bases and J lost 6; bases outside the gene matches: 1. The CDR3 has 14 amino acids. Germline V gene data show CDR1 as MDHEN and CDR2 as SYDVKM.

V and J are TRBV6-5 and TRBJ1-5, with a weak D call TRBD1 (6 bases). Germline values: CDR1 MNHEY, CDR2 SVGAGI. V was pared by 6 bases and J by 3 bases, with 12 bases between. The CDR3 runs to 14 residues. The CDR3 spells CASRDGQPNQPQHF. CDR3 bases: TGTGCCAGCAGGGATGGACAGCCCAATCAGCCCCAGCATTTT.

The rearrangement joins TRBV11-3 to TRBJ2-2; D not resolved. CDR1 and CDR2 (germline): SGHNT, YENEEA. The CDR3 spans 14 residues. Deletions cut 5 bases from V and 3 bases from J, with 10 bases between. This CDR3 is CASSSKLDTGELFF. The DNA of the CDR3 is TGTGCCAGCAGCAGTAAGCTCGACACCGGGGAGCTGTTTTTT.

V usage is TRBV6-1 and J usage is TRBJ2-5; no firm D call. Trimming took off 4 bases at V and 5 bases at J, with 11 bases between the two ends. Germline CDR1 MNHNS, CDR2 SASEGT. The CDR3 runs 13 residues. The DNA for the CDR3 is TGTGCCAGCAGTGCTGGTTTAGTGGAGACCCAGTACTTC. This gives the protein CASSAGLVETQYF.